This TCR beta chain originates from a study of beta chain features in type 1 diabetes. The CDR3 covers 13 residues. Germline CDR1 SGHTA, CDR2 FQGNSA. V lost 5 bases and J 1 base, leaving 9 bases between the germline ends. Sequencing targeted expressed TCRB transcripts, as all isolated RNA had been reverse transcribed. TCRdb's table, derived via immunoSEQ multiplex PCR, lists solely in-frame clones and lacks some. The table includes about 270,000 clones, over 12% detected once. The sequenced sample was naive CD4+ T cells from blood. J is TRBJ2-7 and V is TRBV7-2; perhaps TRBD1 as D (5 bases). The source of this sequence is a woman aged 40 to 49 in good health. CDR3 sequence: CASSKDKSYEQYF. The DNA for the CDR3 is TGTGCCAGCAGCAAGGACAAGTCCTACGAGCAGTACTTC.